These 23 T cell receptor beta chains were sequenced from one sample in a study of shared clonotypes between healthy human individuals. The assay was immunoSEQ multiplex PCR, and TCRdb's table has in-frame clones only and misses some. In the table there are 500,000 to 650,000 clones, around 76% of which are singletons. The specimen sequenced was PBMCs. The receptors come from a woman between 40 and 55 years old in good health. Some clones in this sample may be carry-over from other donors' samples.

This clone was detected only a few times. The chain links TRBV10-3 to TRBJ1-5, with D possibly being TRBD1 (5 bases). The CDR3 covers 15 residues. V gave up 5 bases and J gave up 7 bases, with 18 bases separating them. The germline V gene has CDR1 ENHRY and CDR2 SYGVKD. For the CDR3, the DNA is TGTGCCATCAGTAACCCAGGGTGGGGGGACCAGCCCCAGCATTTT. This sequence encodes CAISNPGWGDQPQHF.

The rearrangement uses TRBV7-7 and TRBJ2-7, with D perhaps TRBD1 (5 bases). CDR3 length equals 14 residues. Trimming pared 1 base from V and 3 bases from J, leaving 10 bases between. Germline V gene sequence: CDR1 SSHAT, CDR2 FNYEAQ (reference sequence). CDR3 loop: CASSLGQGGYEQYF. The CDR3 coding sequence is TGTGCCAGCAGCTTAGGGCAGGGTGGCTACGAGCAGTACTTC.

The chain couples TRBV28 to TRBJ2-3; possibly TRBD1 or TRBD2 for D (5 bases each). Germline CDR1 MDHEN, CDR2 SYDVKM. V gave up 0 bases and J gave up 4 bases, with 11 bases separating them. This CDR3 spans 15 amino acids. The CDR3 loop reads CASSLWGETPDTQYF. CDR3 coding DNA: TGTGCCAGCAGTTTATGGGGGGAGACCCCAGATACGCAGTATTTT.

The rearrangement uses TRBV29-1 and TRBJ2-2, with TRBD1 as a possible D gene (7 bases). The CDR3 runs 15 residues. The germline V gene encodes CDR1 SQVTM and CDR2 ANQGSEA. V dropped 5 bases and J dropped 1 base, with 14 bases sitting between them. CDR3 nucleotides: TGCAGCGTTAAGGGGGCGGGACAGAACACCGGGGAGCTGTTTTTT. It specifies CSVKGAGQNTGELFF.

This sequence joins TRBV6-1 and TRBJ1-1; TRBD1 matches 9 bases. Germline V gene data show CDR1 as MNHNS and CDR2 as SASEGT. CDR3 length: 13 amino acids. The trim removed 4 bases at V and 4 bases at J, leaving 1 base unmatched. CDR3 residues: CASSATGGTEAFF. CDR3 DNA sequence: TGTGCCAGCAGTGCGACAGGGGGCACTGAAGCTTTCTTT.

The chain employs TRBV15 and TRBJ2-1; D call uncertain. CDR1 and CDR2 from the germline V gene are LNHNV and YYDKDF (reference sequence). V was cut by 0 bases and J by 0 bases, with 12 bases left in between. The CDR3 extends over 17 amino acids. The CDR3, as DNA: TGTGCCACCAGCAGAGATCGAGGTGTCTCCTCCTACAATGAGCAGTTCTTC. This translates into CATSRDRGVSSYNEQFF.

This clone has only a few counts. The rearrangement joins TRBV18 to TRBJ1-5, with 8 bases identical to TRBD1. The germline V gene encodes CDR1 KGHSH and CDR2 LQKENI. The CDR3 runs to 14 residues. The trim removed 4 bases at V and 3 bases at J, leaving 2 bases unmatched. The CDR3 sequence is CASSLDRANQPQHF. DNA for the CDR3: TGTGCCAGCTCACTGGACAGGGCCAATCAGCCCCAGCATTTT.

This clone was found a few times. The chain combines TRBV27 with TRBJ1-5; D is undetermined. The CDR3 consists of 14 residues. V dropped 2 bases and J dropped 5 bases, with 10 bases sitting between them. Germline V gives CDR1 MNHEY, CDR2 SMNVEV (reference sequence). This CDR3 reads CASSLRIVYQPQHF. The CDR3 nucleotides are TGTGCCAGCAGTTTACGAATCGTTTATCAGCCCCAGCATTTT.

The chain couples TRBV2 to TRBJ2-1, with 12 bases that match TRBD2. Germline-derived CDR1 and CDR2 are SNHLY and FYNNEI. This CDR3 is 16 amino acids long. The J segment lost 6 bases and the V segment lost 5 bases, leaving 8 bases of the junction unmatched. DNA for the CDR3: TGTGCCAGCAGTTCCCTAGCGGGAGGGCTCTCCAATGAGCAGTTCTTC. As protein: CASSSLAGGLSNEQFF.

The V call is TRBV27, the J call TRBJ1-1; TRBD1 agrees at 7 bases. Per germline, CDR1 MNHEY and CDR2 SMNVEV (reference sequence). CDR3 length equals 15 residues. The V gene end was trimmed by 1 base and the J gene end by 6 bases; junction bases not matched to a gene: 8. The CDR3, as DNA: TGTGCCAGCAGTTTATACGGCAGGGGGGGTTCTGAAGCTTTCTTT. Translated: CASSLYGRGGSEAFF.

This clone was recorded a few times. The chain employs TRBV5-4 and TRBJ1-1, with a weak D call TRBD1 (5 bases). CDR1 SGHNT and CDR2 YYREEE come from the germline V gene (reference sequence). The CDR3 is made up of 12 amino acids. Trimming pared 6 bases from V and 6 bases from J, leaving 12 bases between. CDR3 sequence: CASTGRDPEAFF. CDR3 bases: TGTGCCAGCACAGGCAGGGACCCTGAAGCTTTCTTT.

This chain connects TRBV29-1 to TRBJ1-4; no firm D call. The CDR3 runs 11 residues. V dropped 4 bases and J dropped 8 bases, with 8 bases sitting between them. CDR1 and CDR2 from the germline V gene are SQVTM and ANQGSEA. CDR3 amino acids: CSVVQREKLFF. The CDR3 DNA reads as TGCAGCGTTGTACAAAGAGAAAAACTGTTTTTT.

The chain combines TRBV7-2 with TRBJ2-1, with D unclear. Deletions cut 1 base from V and 0 bases from J, with 13 bases between. The V gene's germline CDR1 is SGHTA and CDR2 FQGNSA. This CDR3 is 17 amino acids long. As DNA, the CDR3 is TGTGCCAGCAGCTTAGAGGTGGTAGCAGGCTCCTACAATGAGCAGTTCTTC. Translating gives CASSLEVVAGSYNEQFF.

This clone occurred many times. The chain uses TRBV28 and TRBJ2-7; possibly TRBD1 for D (6 bases). CDR3 length equals 16 residues. Germline CDR1 and CDR2: MDHEN and SYDVKM. V lost 4 bases, J lost 7 bases, and 23 bases lay in between. DNA for the CDR3: TGTGCCAGCAGTTACAATCCGGGACACTCTTCGGGAGAGCAGTACTTC. This codes for CASSYNPGHSSGEQYF.

The DNA of the CDR3 is TGTGCCACCAGCAGAGAGGGGCTGAGCACAGATACGCAGTATTTT. This translates into CATSREGLSTDTQYF. The chain carries TRBV15 and TRBJ2-3; a possible D gene is TRBD1 (5 bases). Germline V CDR1 and CDR2: LNHNV, YYDKDF (reference sequence). Trimming left V 0 bases short and J 0 bases short, with 7 bases between. This CDR3 has 15 residues.

The V call is TRBV11-2, the J call TRBJ2-2; D gene ambiguous. Germline assignment: CDR1 SGHAT and CDR2 FQNNGV. The germline V and J ends were trimmed by 2 bases and 0 bases, with 10 bases remaining between them. This CDR3 region has 16 residues. The CDR3 DNA is TGTGCCAGCAGCTTACTACCAGGCGCGAACACCGGGGAGCTGTTTTTT. As protein: CASSLLPGANTGELFF.

DNA for the CDR3: TGCAGTGCTAGGGGGATTAATGAGCAGTTCTTC. Protein product: CSARGINEQFF. The chain couples TRBV20-1 to TRBJ2-1; D unclear. Germline V lookup: CDR1 DFQATT, CDR2 SNEGSKA (reference sequence). The ends were cut back, 3 bases at V and 7 bases at J, with 7 bases in the middle. This CDR3 has 11 residues.

This clone was seen at least ten times. CDR3 coding DNA: TGTGCCACCAGCAGAGCGGGTAGCGGGAGCGAGCAGTACTTC. Protein: CATSRAGSGSEQYF. V usage is TRBV15 and J usage is TRBJ2-7, with 9 bases matching TRBD2. Trimming at V came to 1 base and at J to 6 bases, leaving 4 bases not matched to a gene. This CDR3 spans 14 amino acids. The germline V gene has CDR1 LNHNV and CDR2 YYDKDF (reference sequence).

V usage is TRBV9 and J usage is TRBJ2-5; possibly TRBD2 for D (5 bases). The V gene's germline CDR1 is SGDLS and CDR2 YYNGEE. The CDR3 length is 16 residues. Between the trimmed V and J ends, which lost 2 bases and 0 bases, there was a span of 14 bases. The CDR3 loop reads CASSVGSGGHQETQYF. CDR3 nucleotides: TGTGCCAGCAGCGTGGGATCGGGCGGGCACCAAGAGACCCAGTACTTC.

This rearrangement joins TRBV7-3 to TRBJ2-6; D gene unclear. V lost 5 bases, J lost 4 bases, and 12 bases lay in between. The germline V gene encodes CDR1 SGHTA and CDR2 FQGTGA. CDR3 length: 15 amino acids. The CDR3 here is CASSTHSTGANVLTF. The CDR3, as DNA: TGTGCCAGCAGCACCCACAGTACGGGGGCCAACGTCCTGACTTTC.

Concerning this clone: This may stem from a read error, because a much larger clone lies one nucleotide away. The chain couples TRBV10-3 to TRBJ2-7; the D gene could be TRBD1 or TRBD2 (5 bases each). The CDR3 is made up of 13 amino acids. The V gene's germline CDR1 is ENHRY and CDR2 SYGVKD. The V end was cut by 6 bases, the J end by 4 bases, with 13 bases between. The CDR3 loop is CAIRNAGRYEQYF. CDR3 DNA sequence: TGTGCCATCAGAAACGCAGGGAGATACGAGCAGTACTTC.

The J gene is TRBJ1-4, the V gene TRBV28; no definite D call. The CDR3 consists of 17 residues. Looked up from germline, CDR1 is MDHEN and CDR2 is SYDVKM. Trimming pared 3 bases from V and 0 bases from J, leaving 14 bases between. CDR3 nucleotide sequence: TGTGCCAGCAGTTTGGCCGGAGTGGCCCCAACTAATGAAAAACTGTTTTTT. Translated: CASSLAGVAPTNEKLFF.

The J gene is TRBJ2-1, the V gene TRBV27; 10 bases are shared with TRBD1. Germline assignment: CDR1 MNHEY and CDR2 SMNVEV (reference sequence). V gave up 5 bases and J gave up 7 bases; unmatched junction bases: 5. The CDR3 has 14 residues. The CDR3 bases are TGTGCCAGCAGTGTGGGGGGACAGGGGAATGAGCAGTTCTTC. As protein: CASSVGGQGNEQFF.